Listed below are T cell receptor beta chains from one sample, sequenced in a study of blood T cell repertoires in COVID-19. The data were produced by immunoSEQ multiplex PCR, yet TCRdb's version contains in-frame clones alone and is incomplete. Here the sample spans 310,000 or so clones, around 90% being singletons. The sample was peripheral blood. Receptors originate from a woman between 50 and 59 years old who had recovered from COVID-19. Both conserved end residues are part of each CDR3. D genes are given only for firm matches. Expanded clones get a size class; other rows say once, few or many, or leave the size out.

v_call: TRBV6-2/TRBV6-3
d_call: -
clone_size: once
j_call: TRBJ1-2
cdr3_length: 13
cdr3_nt: TGTGCCAGCAGCCCGGCAGGGTTCTATGGCTACACCTTC
cdr3_aa: CASSPAGFYGYTF

v_call: TRBV5-1
d_call: TRBD2
clone_size: -
j_call: TRBJ2-3
cdr3_length: 16
cdr3_nt: TGCGCCAGCAGCCCGGGACTAGCGGTTAGCACAGATACGCAGTATTTT
cdr3_aa: CASSPGLAVSTDTQYF

v_call: TRBV4-2
d_call: -
clone_size: -
j_call: TRBJ1-4
cdr3_length: 13
cdr3_nt: TGTGCCAGCAGCGTCTCCCCCAATGAAAAACTGTTTTTT
cdr3_aa: CASSVSPNEKLFF

v_call: TRBV30
d_call: -
clone_size: -
j_call: TRBJ2-7
cdr3_length: 13
cdr3_nt: TGTGCCTGGAGTTCATCCGGTGCCAACGAGCAGTACTTC
cdr3_aa: CAWSSSGANEQYF

v_call: TRBV11-2
d_call: TRBD1
clone_size: -
j_call: TRBJ2-1
cdr3_length: 15
cdr3_nt: TGTGCCAGCAGACCAGACAGGGGGCAATACAATGAGCAGTTCTTC
cdr3_aa: CASRPDRGQYNEQFF

v_call: TRBV7-9
d_call: -
clone_size: once
j_call: TRBJ1-2
cdr3_length: 16
cdr3_nt: TGTGCCAGCAGTTCGGAGGCAGCTACTTCTAACTATGGCTACACCTTC
cdr3_aa: CASSSEAATSNYGYTF

v_call: TRBV4-1
d_call: -
clone_size: -
j_call: TRBJ2-7
cdr3_length: 15
cdr3_nt: TGCGCCAGCAGCCTTTACCAGGGTGAGTCCTACGAGCAGTACTTC
cdr3_aa: CASSLYQGESYEQYF

v_call: TRBV30
d_call: TRBD2
clone_size: -
j_call: TRBJ2-1
cdr3_length: 15
cdr3_nt: TGTGCCTGGAGTGTGGGTAGCGGGAGGGCCGATGAGCAGTTCTTC
cdr3_aa: CAWSVGSGRADEQFF

v_call: TRBV30
d_call: -
clone_size: -
j_call: TRBJ2-7
cdr3_length: 13
cdr3_nt: TGTGCCTGGAGTGTACAGGTGTCCTACGAGCAGTACTTC
cdr3_aa: CAWSVQVSYEQYF

v_call: TRBV5-8
d_call: TRBD1
clone_size: -
j_call: TRBJ1-4
cdr3_length: 16
cdr3_nt: TGTGCCAGCAGCTTTCCGGGACAGGGGGTGGATGAAAAACTGTTTTTT
cdr3_aa: CASSFPGQGVDEKLFF

v_call: TRBV5-1
d_call: TRBD1
clone_size: -
j_call: TRBJ1-1
cdr3_length: 14
cdr3_nt: TGCGCCAGCAGCGCAGGGGGCGCGAACACTGAAGCTTTCTTT
cdr3_aa: CASSAGGANTEAFF

v_call: TRBV7-2
d_call: -
clone_size: -
j_call: TRBJ2-1
cdr3_length: 13
cdr3_nt: TGTGCCAGCAGCTTAGCGGTAGTGAATGAGCAGTTCTTC
cdr3_aa: CASSLAVVNEQFF

v_call: TRBV2
d_call: TRBD1
clone_size: -
j_call: TRBJ1-3
cdr3_length: 15
cdr3_nt: TGTGCCAGCAGCCAAGACAGGGGTGGTGGAAACACCATATATTTT
cdr3_aa: CASSQDRGGGNTIYF

v_call: TRBV9
d_call: TRBD2
clone_size: -
j_call: TRBJ2-2
cdr3_length: 16
cdr3_nt: TGTGCCAGCACCCCATTCCTAGCGGGAGTAACCGGGGAGCTGTTTTTT
cdr3_aa: CASTPFLAGVTGELFF

v_call: TRBV28
d_call: TRBD2
clone_size: -
j_call: TRBJ2-7
cdr3_length: 14
cdr3_nt: TGTGCCAGCAGGCTATCTAGCGGGAGATACGAGCAGTACTTC
cdr3_aa: CASRLSSGRYEQYF

v_call: TRBV4-3
d_call: -
clone_size: -
j_call: TRBJ1-1
cdr3_length: 15
cdr3_nt: TGCGCCAGCAGCCAAGTGATAGGGGGTAACACTGAAGCTTTCTTT
cdr3_aa: CASSQVIGGNTEAFF

v_call: TRBV28
d_call: -
clone_size: -
j_call: TRBJ1-1
cdr3_length: 13
cdr3_nt: TGTGCCAGCAAAGGGGGTGCGAACACTGAAGCTTTCTTT
cdr3_aa: CASKGGANTEAFF

v_call: TRBV28
d_call: TRBD1
clone_size: -
j_call: TRBJ1-1
cdr3_length: 18
cdr3_nt: TGTGCCAGCAGTACGGACAGGGGGCTGTTTAGAGGGAACACTGAAGCTTTCTTT
cdr3_aa: CASSTDRGLFRGNTEAFF

v_call: TRBV9
d_call: TRBD2
clone_size: -
j_call: TRBJ2-1
cdr3_length: 17
cdr3_nt: TGTGCCAGCAGCATATCTCCGAGGACTAGAACGGGTAATGAGCAGTTCTTC
cdr3_aa: CASSISPRTRTGNEQFF

v_call: TRBV10-3
d_call: TRBD2
clone_size: -
j_call: TRBJ2-3
cdr3_length: 14
cdr3_nt: TGTGCCAGTACTACTAGCGGGAGCACAGATACGCAGTATTTT
cdr3_aa: CASTTSGSTDTQYF

v_call: TRBV19
d_call: -
clone_size: -
j_call: TRBJ2-5
cdr3_length: 15
cdr3_nt: TGTGCCAGTAGTATCGGGGGTATGAACCAAGAGACCCAGTACTTC
cdr3_aa: CASSIGGMNQETQYF

v_call: TRBV7-2
d_call: TRBD1
clone_size: -
j_call: TRBJ1-2
cdr3_length: 15
cdr3_nt: TGTGCCAGCAGCTTAGGTGGACAGGGCCCCTATGGCTACACCTTC
cdr3_aa: CASSLGGQGPYGYTF

v_call: TRBV19
d_call: -
clone_size: -
j_call: TRBJ1-2
cdr3_length: 18
cdr3_nt: TGTGCCAGTACCCCTTCAGGGACACTCCTGCTTAACCCGTATGGCTACACCTTC
cdr3_aa: CASTPSGTLLLNPYGYTF

v_call: TRBV20-1
d_call: TRBD1
clone_size: -
j_call: TRBJ1-2
cdr3_length: 13
cdr3_nt: TGCAGTGCTAGTCCAGGGGGCGCCTATGGCTACACCTTC
cdr3_aa: CSASPGGAYGYTF

v_call: TRBV27
d_call: -
clone_size: -
j_call: TRBJ1-1
cdr3_length: 16
cdr3_nt: TGTGCCAGCACCCTTGGCGGGGCTGGGAGGAACACTGAAGCTTTCTTT
cdr3_aa: CASTLGGAGRNTEAFF